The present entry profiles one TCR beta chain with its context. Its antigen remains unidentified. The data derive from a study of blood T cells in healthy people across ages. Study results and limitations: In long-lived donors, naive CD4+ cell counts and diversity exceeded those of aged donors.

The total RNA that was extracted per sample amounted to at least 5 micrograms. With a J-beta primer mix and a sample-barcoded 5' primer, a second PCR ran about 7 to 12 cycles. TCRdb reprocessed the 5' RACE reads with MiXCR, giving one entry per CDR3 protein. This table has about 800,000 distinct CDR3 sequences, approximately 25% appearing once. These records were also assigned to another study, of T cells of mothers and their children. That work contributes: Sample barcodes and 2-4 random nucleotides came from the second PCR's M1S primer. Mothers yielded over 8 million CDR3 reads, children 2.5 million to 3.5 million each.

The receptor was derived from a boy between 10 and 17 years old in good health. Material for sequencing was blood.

CDR3 region: CSVEGGVSHITDTQYF. The CDR3 DNA reads TGCAGCGTTGAAGGGGGAGTCTCCCACATCACAGATACGCAGTATTTT. This chain connects TRBV29-1 to TRBJ2-3; a weak D match, TRBD2 (5 bases). The CDR3 extends over 16 amino acids. Per the germline V gene, CDR1 is SQVTM and CDR2 is ANQGSEA. Between the trimmed V and J ends, which lost 1 base and 2 bases, there was a span of 16 bases.